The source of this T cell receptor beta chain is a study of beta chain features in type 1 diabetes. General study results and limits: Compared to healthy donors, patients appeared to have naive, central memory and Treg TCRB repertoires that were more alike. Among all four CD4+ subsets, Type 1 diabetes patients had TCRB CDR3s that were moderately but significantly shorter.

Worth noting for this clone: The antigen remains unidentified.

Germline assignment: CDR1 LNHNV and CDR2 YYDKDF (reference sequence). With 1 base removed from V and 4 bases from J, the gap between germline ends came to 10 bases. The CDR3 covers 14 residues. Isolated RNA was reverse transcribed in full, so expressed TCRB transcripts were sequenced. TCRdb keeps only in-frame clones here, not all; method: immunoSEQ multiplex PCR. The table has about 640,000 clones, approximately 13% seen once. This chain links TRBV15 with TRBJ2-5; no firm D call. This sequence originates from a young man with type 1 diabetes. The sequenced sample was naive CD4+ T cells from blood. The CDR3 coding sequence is TGTGCCACCAGCAGAGTTACGTACCGAGAGACCCAGTACTTC. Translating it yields CATSRVTYRETQYF.